The 20 T cell receptor beta chains below all came from one sample that was sequenced in a study of blood T cell repertoires in COVID-19. Assay: immunoSEQ multiplex PCR; the TCRdb copy retains only in-frame clones and omits some. The data show hundreds of thousands of clones, with about 89% seen just once and more than 1.3% held by the top ten. The sequencing sample was made of peripheral blood. Receptors originate from a woman aged 40 to 50 who had recovered from COVID-19.

The J gene is TRBJ1-2, the V gene TRBV7-8, with D possibly being TRBD1 (6 bases). The CDR3 sequence is 15 residues long. Deletions cut 0 bases from V and 7 bases from J, with 15 bases between. From germline, CDR1 is SGHVS and CDR2 FQNEAQ. The CDR3 DNA sequence: TGTGCCAGCAGCTTAGCAGGGGGTCTAGTGCCTGGCTACACCTTC. Its translation: CASSLAGGLVPGYTF.

This chain links TRBV12-3 or TRBV12-4 with TRBJ1-3; 7 positions agree with TRBD1. The CDR3 totals 13 residues. Losses at the gene ends were 10 bases for V and 0 bases for J; bases not matched to a gene: 3. CDR3 residues: CATSGGSGNTIYF. DNA for the CDR3: TGTGCCACTTCAGGGGGCTCTGGAAACACCATATATTTT.

The rearrangement joins TRBV18 to TRBJ2-7; TRBD2 aligns across 8 bases. J was trimmed by 0 bases and V by 3 bases; bases with no gene match: 7. Looked up from germline, CDR1 is KGHSH and CDR2 is LQKENI. CDR3 size: 16 residues. Here the CDR3 DNA reads TGTGCCAGCTCACCGCGCCGGGGGGGATACTCCTACGAGCAGTACTTC. Translation gives CASSPRRGGYSYEQYF.

This chain connects TRBV30 to TRBJ2-3; D perhaps matches TRBD2 (6 bases). Germline-derived CDR1 and CDR2 are GTSNPN and SVGIG (reference sequence). The germline V and J ends were trimmed by 3 bases and 5 bases, with 12 bases remaining between them. The CDR3 spans 13 residues. The CDR3 region is CAWRGVGGDTQYF. The CDR3 bases are TGTGCCTGGAGGGGAGTGGGGGGAGATACGCAGTATTTT.

The V and J genes are TRBV5-8 and TRBJ1-3, with D uncertain. Deletions cut 2 bases from V and 6 bases from J, with 6 bases between. From germline, CDR1 is SGHTS and CDR2 YDEGEE. This CDR3 is built from 12 residues. This CDR3 is CASSFPVNTIYF. The CDR3 nucleotides read TGTGCCAGCAGCTTTCCCGTAAACACCATATATTTT.

The V gene is TRBV3-1 (or the pseudogene TRBV3-2), the J gene TRBJ1-1, with a possible D match to TRBD1 (5 bases). V was trimmed by 1 base and J by 5 bases, leaving 20 bases between them. The CDR3 has 17 residues. Germline lookup yields CDR1 LGHDT and CDR2 YNNKEL (reference sequence). The CDR3 DNA sequence: TGTGCCAGCAGCCAAGGGCAGGGAACAACGGTGTTGACTGAAGCTTTCTTT. Its protein is CASSQGQGTTVLTEAFF.

V gene TRBV7-6 combines with J gene TRBJ2-7, with a weak D call TRBD2 (5 bases). The length of the CDR3 is 12 residues. CDR1 is SGHVS and CDR2 is FNYEAQ in the germline V gene. Deletions cut 8 bases from V and 0 bases from J, with 8 bases between. The DNA for the CDR3 is TGTGCCAGCGGTGGGAGCTCCTACGAGCAGTACTTC. Encoded protein: CASGGSSYEQYF. Using reference TRBV7-6 and TRBJ2-7 for the parts outside the CDR3, the full variable domain is GAGVSQSPRYKVTKRGQDVALRCDPISGHVSLYWYRQALGQGPEFLTYFNYEAQQDKSGLPNDRFSAERPEGSISTLTIQRTEQRDSAMYRCASGGSSYEQYFGPGTRLTVT.

The rearrangement links TRBV28 to TRBJ1-4; weak D call: TRBD1 (6 bases). Per germline, CDR1 MDHEN and CDR2 SYDVKM. This CDR3 spans 13 amino acids. Trimming removed 7 bases at V and 5 bases at J, with 11 bases between. The CDR3 region has the DNA TGTGCCAGCATAGCAGGGGCCAATGAAAAACTGTTTTTT. Translation gives CASIAGANEKLFF.

The J gene is TRBJ1-2, the V gene TRBV9; TRBD1 matches 9 bases. The CDR3 totals 13 residues. Germline trimming cut 3 bases from V and 6 bases from J; bases unmatched to any gene: 3. CDR1 and CDR2 from the germline V gene are SGDLS and YYNGEE. The CDR3 DNA sequence: TGTGCCAGCAGCGGGGACAGGGTGGATGGCTACACCTTC. As protein: CASSGDRVDGYTF.

This clone has just one count. The chain uses TRBV6-1 and TRBJ1-5; TRBD1 agrees at 9 bases. The ends lost 1 base at V and 5 bases at J; junction bases unmatched: 3. This CDR3 spans 15 amino acids. Germline V gives CDR1 MNHNS, CDR2 SASEGT. This chain's CDR3 is CASSEVGTGHQPQHF. In DNA form, the CDR3 reads TGTGCCAGCAGTGAAGTGGGGACAGGGCATCAGCCCCAGCATTTT.

V is TRBV18 and J is TRBJ2-1, with TRBD2 matching 8 bases. The V gene's germline CDR1 is KGHSH and CDR2 LQKENI. Trimming cost V 4 bases and J 0 bases; bases outside gene matches: 5. The CDR3 sequence is 16 residues long. The CDR3 DNA is TGTGCCAGCTCACTTGCGGGGGGCGTCTCCTACAATGAGCAGTTCTTC. As protein: CASSLAGGVSYNEQFF.

This rearrangement joins TRBV18 to TRBJ1-2; D possibly corresponds to TRBD1 (5 bases). In germline, CDR1 is KGHSH, CDR2 LQKENI. The germline V and J ends were trimmed by 1 base and 4 bases, with 10 bases remaining between them. The CDR3 is made up of 14 amino acids. For the CDR3, the DNA is TGTGCCAGCTCACCACAGGGGATGACCTATGGCTACACCTTC. Protein sequence: CASSPQGMTYGYTF.

The chain uses TRBV30 and TRBJ1-6; TRBD1 aligns across 7 bases. The junction had 7 bases not matched to a gene; V was cut back by 3 bases and J by 5 bases. The CDR3 spans 15 residues. Germline assignment: CDR1 GTSNPN and CDR2 SVGIG (reference sequence). The CDR3 DNA reads TGTGCCTGGAGGGCATCCGACAGGGATAATTCACCCCTCCACTTT. It translates to CAWRASDRDNSPLHF.

The rearrangement joins TRBV5-1 to TRBJ2-2, with 10 nucleotides matching TRBD1. Germline V gene sequence: CDR1 SGHRS, CDR2 YFSETQ. The J segment lost 7 bases and the V segment lost 4 bases, leaving 7 bases of the junction unmatched. The CDR3 totals 15 residues. The CDR3 DNA reads TGCGCCAGCAGCCCGCGACAGGGGGCGGGCGGGGAGCTGTTTTTT. Its protein product is CASSPRQGAGGELFF.

The V and J genes are TRBV13 and TRBJ2-7, with TRBD2 identical over 10 bases. The J segment lost 5 bases and the V segment lost 4 bases, leaving 8 bases of the junction unmatched. The CDR3 covers 15 residues. Germline assignment: CDR1 PRHDT and CDR2 FYEKMQ (reference sequence). Here the CDR3 DNA reads TGTGCCAGCAGCTCACCGGGACTAGCGTTGCACGAGCAGTACTTC. This sequence encodes CASSSPGLALHEQYF. The complete variable domain, with remaining parts taken from reference TRBV13 and TRBJ2-7, reads AAGVIQSPRHLIKEKRETATLKCYPIPRHDTVYWYQQGPGQDPQFLISFYEKMQSDKGSIPDRFSAQQFSDYHSELNMSSLELGDSALYFCASSSPGLALHEQYFGPGTRLTVT.

V gene TRBV7-2 combines with J gene TRBJ2-1, with 7 bases aligning to TRBD2. CDR3 length equals 15 residues. Germline loops: CDR1 SGHTA, CDR2 FQGNSA. The V and J ends lost 2 bases and 3 bases, in that order; junction bases with no gene match: 4. CDR3 bases: TGTGCCAGCAGCTTATGGTGGGGGGGCTACAATGAGCAGTTCTTC. Amino acid sequence: CASSLWWGGYNEQFF.

This chain uses TRBV7-2 with TRBJ1-6; TRBD1 matches 8 bases. V shed 4 bases, J shed 10 bases, and the junction held 9 bases outside the gene matches. The CDR3 consists of 15 residues. The germline CDR1 and CDR2 sequences are SGHTA and FQGNSA. The CDR3 nucleotides are TGTGCCAGCAGCTCTCAGGGGGCGTTTGGGTCACCCCTCCACTTT. Protein: CASSSQGAFGSPLHF.

The V call is TRBV5-6, the J call TRBJ1-5, with D possibly matching TRBD1 (5 bases). Germline V gene sequence: CDR1 SGHDT, CDR2 YYEEEE. The CDR3 contains 14 residues. V was cut by 7 bases and J by 2 bases, with 13 bases left in between. CDR3 in amino acids: CASSGGKGNQPQHF. DNA for the CDR3: TGTGCCAGCTCTGGGGGGAAGGGCAATCAGCCCCAGCATTTT.

The count of this clone is one. The gene calls are TRBV5-1 and TRBJ1-4; no reliable D call. The CDR3 sequence is 16 residues long. Trimming removed 0 bases at V and 8 bases at J, with 17 bases between. Germline CDR1 is SGHRS and CDR2 is YFSETQ. The DNA for the CDR3 is TGCGCCAGCAGCTTGGCCGTCGTCGGAGGACGGGAAAAACTGTTTTTT. Amino acid sequence: CASSLAVVGGREKLFF.

The V gene is TRBV9, the J gene TRBJ2-7; TRBD1 aligns across 8 bases. Germline CDR1 SGDLS, CDR2 YYNGEE. The junction had 9 bases not matched to a gene; V was cut back by 4 bases and J by 6 bases. The CDR3 runs 14 residues. CDR3 sequence: CASSPGDRLGEQYF. DNA of the CDR3: TGTGCCAGCAGCCCGGGGGACAGGCTCGGCGAGCAGTACTTC.